This paragraph reports one T cell receptor beta chain. V lost 3 bases, J lost 2 bases, and 7 bases stayed unmatched. This CDR3 contains 16 residues. CDR1 and CDR2 (germline): SGHRS, YFSETQ. This entry comes from a study of blood T cell repertoires in COVID-19. About the research overall: The analysed material was cDNA or gDNA that came from T cells, B-cell-depleted T cells, or PBMCs.

Participant age was roughly 18 to 90 years, and participants resided in roughly 25 US areas. Clinical history as reported by participants underpinned cohort assignment. As originally analysed: Scientists estimated how many nucleated cells there were by amplifying reference gene primers. The data were produced by immunoSEQ multiplex PCR, yet TCRdb's version contains in-frame clones alone and is incomplete. That table furnishes V, J and clone size, whereas the DNA furnished D and trimming. The sample has 150,000 to 200,000 clones, roughly 87% seen once. This TCR was sampled from a human donor with acute COVID-19. The donor label of this sample is uncertain. Sequencing used PBMCs or T cells enriched from blood (not recorded which). The V gene is TRBV5-1, the J gene TRBJ2-3; 9 bases align to TRBD2. Here the CDR3 DNA reads TGCGCCAGCAGCTCTGTTAGCGGGGGCCACACAGATACGCAGTATTTT. It codes for CASSSVSGGHTDTQYF. Variable domain in full (rest from reference TRBV5-1 and TRBJ2-3): KAGVTQTPRYLIKTRGQQVTLSCSPISGHRSVSWYQQTPGQGLQFLFEYFSETQRNKGNFPGRFSGRQFSNSRSEMNVSTLELGDSALYLCASSSVSGGHTDTQYFGPGTRLTVL.